One TCR beta chain is described in this entry. This clonotype was observed a handful of times. The antigen it recognizes is unknown. Nothing much larger sits one base from this clone, and base qualities are not available. Ends trimmed: V by 7 bases, J by 1 base; bases unmatched to a gene: 10. The germline V gene supplies CDR1 SQVTM and CDR2 ANQGSEA. The CDR3, from cysteine to phenylalanine, totals 16 residues. Only the CDR3 portion is preserved as DNA: 48 bases, with reading frame beginning at the first base. The entry originates in a study of blood T cells in healthy people across ages (dated by TCRdb to between 2014 and 2016). Context from the whole study: In model experiments, template switching captured about one uniquely barcoded TCR beta cDNA molecule for every two T cells. Using deep sequencing normalized with unique cDNA molecular identifiers, the study measured how TCR beta repertoire diversity changes with age. To avoid experimental bias, donors of different ages were randomly spread across the sequencing lanes. The study analyzed two additional independent replicas of 1 million unique cDNA reads from the same blood draw for two donors, one aged 18 to 30 and one aged 80 or older. Four age groups were formed from the donors: young (average approximately 15 years), middle-aged (approximately 40), aged (roughly 56) and long-lived (82).

General findings and caveats noted by the study authors: As age increased, observed TCR beta diversity per million T cells dropped in a roughly linear way, and a significant reduction was already evident by age 40. The percentage of naive T cells measured by flow cytometry correlated strongly with observed TCR beta diversity. Estimates of total diversity based on one million sequenced T cells were regarded as lower bounds and as underestimates. Donor CMV infection status was unknown, potentially confounding age-related changes in expanded clonotypes. Bulk unsorted PBMC profiling prevented conclusive comparison of naive and antigen-experienced compartments. The long-lived group showed more naive CD4+ T cells, fewer expanded clones and increased TCR diversity than the aged group, suggesting age selection.

Library preparation used 5' RACE. The second PCR ran for roughly 7 to 11 cycles and used a J-beta primer mix along with a sample-barcoded 5' primer. A template-switch 5' adaptor carrying 12 random nucleotides introduced a unique molecular identifier onto each TCR beta cDNA molecule. Each sample yielded at least 2.5 million CDR3-containing paired-end reads. First-strand cDNA was synthesized from all RNA with the Mint cDNA synthesis kit, primed by a TRBC-specific oligonucleotide. After uracil-DNA glycosylase treatment, a first 18-cycle PCR used universal primers M1SS and BC2_uni_R on all cDNA. Under the source paper's analysis protocol: For normalization, 1 million high-quality reads were randomly selected from each sample, with every read carrying a distinct molecular identifier. Reads sharing molecular identifiers were discarded rather than binned into consensus sequences. MiTCR, with a Q25 quality threshold and the strictest error-elimination algorithm, was used for CDR3 identification, clonotype clustering and error correction. A nonparametric unseen species model using Euler transformation provided a lower-bound estimate of total TCR beta diversity. TCRdb itself trimmed the public reads at Q25 with fastp, ran MiXCR and retained productive beta chains. Rows merge per CDR3 protein into single entries with the most common DNA and genes. The V and J calls were not made by the authors but by TCRdb's processing. For this sample there are 1.5 million to 2 million distinct CDR3 sequences; approximately 40% appear just once. The top ten constitute roughly 23% of the sample.

The donors were about 40 Caucasian individuals from Russia, aged roughly 6 to 100 years, who were systemically healthy. Each donor gave 8 to 10 milliliters of peripheral blood, collected into EDTA-treated Vacutainer tubes. Ficoll-Paque density-gradient centrifugation was used to isolate PBMCs, with at least 6.5 million per sample. Total RNA was extracted from PBMCs with Trizol reagent, with at least 6 micrograms obtained per sample. Naive CD45RAhigh/CD27high T cell percentages were measured by flow cytometry on a PBMC aliquot from every donor. This receptor was obtained from a human donor in good health. The rearrangement combines TRBV29-1 with TRBJ2-3; the central 11 bases match TRBD2. Material for sequencing was blood. The encoded CDR3 is CSAEPPTSGGTDTQYF. The nucleotide sequence is TGCAGCGCAGAGCCCCCGACTAGCGGGGGCACAGATACGCAGTATTTT.